This entry concerns a single T cell receptor (beta chain). The target antigen is unknown. The entry originates in a study of cytomegalovirus exposure and HLA in healthy donors. Study as a whole: In a later analysis, it was reported that the 90 to 150 validation repertoires had been produced on the same platform as the roughly 650 repertoires belonging to the first cohort. Study outcomes and limitations: Associated with cytomegalovirus, according to the listing, were 170 or so TCR beta chains. Rare TCR sequences dominated, though some public TCRs recurred in many donors. Specific recognition of CMV antigens was confirmed in vitro for three chains (all CMV-associated).

CDR3 length: 13 amino acids. V lost 6 bases and J lost 3, with 11 bases in between. Germline CDR1 MDHEN, CDR2 SYDVKM. Profiling relied on immunoSEQ multiplex PCR, and the TCRdb table lists in-frame clones only, not all of them. The sample has some 170,000 clones, about nine tenths seen once; the top ten hold under 7%. The TCR comes from a woman younger than 45 in good health and CMV-seronegative. The sample comprised PBMCs. This chain uses TRBV28 with TRBJ2-5; TRBD2 is a possible D gene (5 bases). The CDR3 spells CASRDYRKETQYF. For the CDR3, the DNA is TGTGCCAGCAGAGACTACCGAAAAGAGACCCAGTACTTC.